The 7 T cell receptor beta chains below were found in one sample sequenced in a study of HIV-infected patients and healthy controls. 500 ng RNA was reverse transcribed with alpha and beta constant-region primers. Alpha and beta chain libraries were made separately by chain-specific third strand synthesis with multiplexing indices. TCRdb re-derived calls from the 5' RACE reads in MiXCR, one entry per CDR3 protein. The data contain roughly 14,000 distinct CDR3 sequences, approximately 7% of them seen just once; the ten biggest clones take up 6.5% to 9.5%. The repertoire came from unfractionated whole blood and reflected all unsorted peripheral T cells. The sample taken for sequencing was blood. The receptors come from an adult in good health.

This clonotype is categorized as medium-sized. V and J are TRBV4-3 and TRBJ2-7; the D gene is possibly TRBD1 (5 bases). Germline-derived CDR1 and CDR2 are LGHNA and YSLEER. Trimming took 0 bases from V and 1 from J, leaving 7 bases between them. The CDR3 runs to 14 residues. CDR3 DNA sequence: TGCGCCAGCAGCCAAGAGCGACAGTCCTACGAGCAGTACTTC. This encodes CASSQERQSYEQYF.

Judged by abundance, this clonotype is medium-sized. V usage is TRBV29-1 and J usage is TRBJ1-5; maybe TRBD1 (5 bases). This CDR3 is 12 amino acids long. Per the germline V gene, CDR1 is SQVTM and CDR2 is ANQGSEA. V lost 4 bases and J lost 11, with 15 bases in between. CDR3 bases: TGCAGCGTTGGGGACCTGGAGTCGGCCCAGCATTTT. This encodes CSVGDLESAQHF.

By frequency in the sample, this clonotype is medium-sized. The V call is TRBV7-3, the J call TRBJ2-2, with D tentatively TRBD1 (6 bases). The V end lost 4 bases, the J end lost 6 bases, and 12 bases lay between the germline ends. Germline V gives CDR1 SGHTA, CDR2 FQGTGA. CDR3 length: 14 amino acids. The CDR3 region has the DNA TGTGCCAGCAGCTCCCAGGGACACTCCGGGGAGCTGTTTTTT. This gives the protein CASSSQGHSGELFF.

In its sample, this clonotype was seen a few times. J is TRBJ2-1 and V is TRBV28, with a tentative D call TRBD1 (5 bases). The germline V gene has CDR1 MDHEN and CDR2 SYDVKM. The ends were cut back, 6 bases at V and 0 bases at J, with 18 bases in the middle. This CDR3 comprises 17 residues. CDR3 DNA sequence: TGTGCCAGCAGGATTATAGGGGCGGTTAGCTCCTACAATGAGCAGTTCTTC. This translates into CASRIIGAVSSYNEQFF.

This clonotype has a count of ten or more. The chain uses TRBV4-3 and TRBJ1-2; D is ambiguous. The CDR3 loop spans 15 amino acids. Looked up from germline, CDR1 is LGHNA and CDR2 is YSLEER. The V gene lost 1 base and the J gene lost 4 bases, with 13 bases spanning the gap. The CDR3 region is CASSQGTMAAYGYTF. The CDR3 nucleotides read TGCGCCAGCAGCCAAGGCACGATGGCCGCCTATGGCTACACCTTC.

This clonotype rates as medium-sized (0.01 to 0.1%). V usage is TRBV20-1 and J usage is TRBJ2-3; 10 positions agree with TRBD1. With 1 base clipped from V and 0 bases from J, the junction kept 4 bases outside the gene matches. Germline loops: CDR1 DFQATT, CDR2 SNEGSKA (reference sequence). CDR3 size: 16 residues. The CDR3 sequence is CSARGGQGSSTDTQYF. The CDR3 DNA is TGCAGTGCTAGAGGGGGACAGGGGTCGAGCACAGATACGCAGTATTTT.

This clonotype showed up many times. This chain links TRBV28 with TRBJ1-2, with D hard to call. From germline, CDR1 is MDHEN and CDR2 SYDVKM. CDR3 size: 15 residues. V was cut by 5 bases and J by 5 bases, with 18 bases left in between. Written as DNA, the CDR3 is TGTGCCAGCAGTACGGCGGAAATTTCTTGGTATGGCTACACCTTC. This sequence encodes CASSTAEISWYGYTF.